The subject of this entry is one T cell receptor beta chain. This CDR3 region has 18 residues. The V segment lost 6 bases and the J segment 0 bases; nucleotides outside the gene matches: 17. Per the germline V gene, CDR1 is MNHNS and CDR2 is SASEGT. This sample stems from a study of T cells after yellow fever vaccination. Each CDR3 protein gets one entry after TCRdb re-called the 5' RACE reads with MiXCR. The repertoire holds some 500,000 distinct CDR3 sequences, with approximately 13% as singletons. The sample was PBMCs, taken on the day of the yellow fever booster vaccination. V usage is TRBV6-1 and J usage is TRBJ2-7; 7 bases align to TRBD2. This receptor was taken from a young man who received the YFV17D yellow fever vaccine. CDR3 nucleotides: TGTGCCAGCAGACCCACCCCCGCTGGGGGGGGATACTCCTACGAGCAGTACTTC. This sequence encodes CASRPTPAGGGYSYEQYF.